These 29 T cell receptor beta chains were sequenced from one sample in a study of blood T cell repertoires in COVID-19. Clones were sequenced by immunoSEQ multiplex PCR, and TCRdb holds only the in-frame ones, with some missing. The sample records 140,000 or so clones, 80% to 85% being singletons. Sequencing was done on a sample of peripheral blood. These receptors originate from a human donor in a cohort sampled during active COVID-19.

This sequence joins TRBV19 and TRBJ2-7; D is perhaps TRBD2 (6 bases). Deletions cut 5 bases from V and 4 bases from J, with 15 bases between. This CDR3 spans 14 amino acids. The germline V gene encodes CDR1 LNHDA and CDR2 SQIVND (reference sequence). The CDR3 sequence: CASSSWEVGYEQYF. CDR3 nucleotide sequence: TGTGCCAGTAGTTCGTGGGAGGTTGGTTACGAGCAGTACTTC. Together with reference TRBV19 and TRBJ2-7, the CDR3 gives the full variable domain: DGGITQSPKYLFRKEGQNVTLSCEQNLNHDAMYWYRQDPGQGLRLIYYSQIVNDFQKGDIAEGYSVSREKKESFPLTVTSAQKNPTAFYLCASSSWEVGYEQYFGPGTRLTVT.

CDR3 protein: CASSLDASGRAKQYF. The DNA for the CDR3 is TGTGCCAGCAGTTTAGATGCTAGCGGGAGGGCCAAGCAGTACTTC. The chain employs TRBV28 and TRBJ2-7, with TRBD2 identical over 12 bases. V lost 2 bases and J lost 8; bases outside the gene matches: 7. The CDR3 consists of 15 residues. Germline V gene lookup returns CDR1 MDHEN and CDR2 SYDVKM.

CDR3 residues: CASSLLAGGTQYF. Here the CDR3 DNA reads TGTGCCAGCAGCTTACTGGCGGGAGGGACCCAGTACTTC. The chain has TRBV11-3 and TRBJ2-5, with 8 bases identical to TRBD2. Trimming removed 2 bases from V and 7 bases from J; junction bases left unmatched: 3. In germline, CDR1 is SGHNT, CDR2 YENEEA. CDR3 size: 13 residues.

In this sample, this clone turned up a few times. The chain links TRBV3-1 (or the pseudogene TRBV3-2) to TRBJ2-1; D ambiguous. CDR1 is LGHDT and CDR2 is YNNKEL in the germline V gene (reference sequence). V was pared by 8 bases and J by 1 base, with 12 bases between. The CDR3 is made up of 14 amino acids. The CDR3 spells CASAQVQSYNEQFF. The CDR3, as DNA: TGTGCCAGCGCCCAGGTCCAGTCCTACAATGAGCAGTTCTTC.

The CDR3 sequence is CATQLGPGEKLFF. Written as DNA, the CDR3 is TGTGCTACCCAGTTGGGCCCAGGGGAAAAACTGTTTTTT. The chain uses TRBV2 and TRBJ1-4, with a possible D match to TRBD1 (5 bases). This CDR3 is 13 amino acids long. Germline assignment: CDR1 SNHLY and CDR2 FYNNEI.

This clone was seen a single time. This chain connects TRBV6-1 to TRBJ2-7; 8 nucleotides match TRBD2. The ends lost 3 bases at V and 1 base at J; junction bases unmatched: 8. Germline V lookup: CDR1 MNHNS, CDR2 SASEGT. CDR3 length equals 16 residues. The chain's CDR3 is CASSDPFGGASYEQYF. The CDR3 DNA is TGTGCCAGCAGTGATCCTTTCGGGGGGGCGTCCTACGAGCAGTACTTC.

The rearrangement uses TRBV9 and TRBJ2-7, with 7 bases matching TRBD1. J gave up 1 base and V 4 bases, and 14 bases lay outside the gene matches. The length of the CDR3 is 17 residues. Germline V gene sequence: CDR1 SGDLS, CDR2 YYNGEE. The CDR3: CASSLGGGGQSSYEQYF. CDR3 in DNA: TGTGCCAGCAGCCTAGGGGGTGGGGGACAGTCGTCCTACGAGCAGTACTTC.

This chain uses TRBV27 with TRBJ2-6; 7 bases match TRBD1. The CDR3 runs to 18 residues. Looked up from germline, CDR1 is MNHEY and CDR2 is SMNVEV (reference sequence). The J segment lost 0 bases and the V segment lost 7 bases, leaving 12 bases of the junction unmatched. CDR3 region: CASTHSGQPYSGANVLTF. CDR3 in DNA: TGTGCCAGCACTCACTCGGGACAGCCCTACTCTGGGGCCAACGTCCTGACTTTC.

This rearrangement joins TRBV28 to TRBJ1-1; D is unclear. The CDR3 runs 14 residues. Germline V gene lookup returns CDR1 MDHEN and CDR2 SYDVKM. Trimming left V 2 bases short and J 1 base short, with 8 bases between. CDR3: CASSLAGRNTEAFF. The CDR3 DNA is TGTGCCAGCAGTTTAGCGGGTAGGAACACTGAAGCTTTCTTT.

This clone was seen just once. CDR3 in DNA: TGTGCCAGCAGTGAGGGACAGGGGTGGACGGAGACCCAGTACTTC. Translation: CASSEGQGWTETQYF. The V and J genes are TRBV6-1 and TRBJ2-5; 10 nucleotides match TRBD1. V lost 3 bases and J lost 5; bases outside the gene matches: 6. The CDR3 contains 15 residues. The germline CDR1 and CDR2 sequences are MNHNS and SASEGT.

V and J are TRBV6-5 and TRBJ1-5; no firm D call. The V gene's germline CDR1 is MNHEY and CDR2 SVGAGI. The CDR3 covers 13 residues. The V gene lost 8 bases and the J gene lost 0 bases, with 8 bases spanning the gap. CDR3 sequence reads: CASEVSSNQPQHF. For the CDR3, the DNA is TGTGCCAGCGAGGTCAGTAGCAATCAGCCCCAGCATTTT.

This sequence joins TRBV5-1 and TRBJ2-7; 7 nucleotides match TRBD1. J was trimmed by 0 bases and V by 4 bases; bases with no gene match: 1. The CDR3 extends over 13 amino acids. Germline CDR1 reads SGHRS; CDR2 reads YFSETQ. CDR3 DNA: TGCGCCAGCAGCGACAGGGCCTCCTACGAGCAGTACTTC. Translation: CASSDRASYEQYF.

The chain recombines TRBV2 with TRBJ2-3, with 10 bases identical to TRBD2. The V segment lost 6 bases and the J segment 3 bases; nucleotides outside the gene matches: 9. Germline CDR1 SNHLY, CDR2 FYNNEI. This CDR3 is built from 16 residues. For the CDR3, the DNA is TGTGCCAGCAGCTTCCCGACTAGCGGGTTTACAGATACGCAGTATTTT. It yields the protein CASSFPTSGFTDTQYF.

This clone was seen once. V usage is TRBV7-7 and J usage is TRBJ2-5; TRBD2 matches at 7 bases. Unmatched junction bases numbered 6, after V lost 4 bases and J lost 4 bases. CDR3 size: 14 residues. Germline V gives CDR1 SSHAT, CDR2 FNYEAQ (reference sequence). In DNA form, the CDR3 reads TGTGCCAGCAGCTACGCGGGAGCTGGAGAGACCCAGTACTTC. It translates to CASSYAGAGETQYF.

The V and J genes are TRBV6-6 and TRBJ2-7; 11 bases map to TRBD2. The germline CDR1 and CDR2 sequences are MNHNY and SVGAGI (reference sequence). Trimming cost V 4 bases and J 1 base; bases outside gene matches: 3. This CDR3 contains 15 residues. CDR3 in DNA: TGTGCCAGCAGTTCTAGCGGGAGGTCGTCCTACGAGCAGTACTTC. As protein: CASSSSGRSSYEQYF.

As for this clone: The identical CDR3 is also encoded by other nucleotide sequences in the sample. The V gene is TRBV7-9, the J gene TRBJ2-3, with a tentative D call TRBD1 (6 bases). In germline, CDR1 is SEHNR, CDR2 FQNEAQ (reference sequence). The CDR3 extends over 12 amino acids. V was shortened by 6 bases and J by 6 bases, with 10 bases between the two germline ends. The CDR3 bases are TGTGCCAGCAGTCTAACAGGGGATACGCAGTATTTT. Translating gives CASSLTGDTQYF.

The V call is TRBV6-2 or TRBV6-3, the J call TRBJ2-3; D remains unclear. Trimming took 3 bases from V and 7 from J, leaving 14 bases between them. The CDR3 is made up of 14 amino acids. The germline V gene has CDR1 MNHEY and CDR2 SVGEGT. The CDR3 DNA reads TGTGCCAGCAGTTATGGCAGCCACAGTCATACGCAGTATTTT. Its translation is CASSYGSHSHTQYF.

The V and J genes are TRBV2 and TRBJ1-6; D call uncertain. The CDR3 covers 13 residues. Germline V gives CDR1 SNHLY, CDR2 FYNNEI. The ends were cut back, 7 bases at V and 4 bases at J, with 8 bases in the middle. This CDR3 is CASMGGYNSPLHF. The CDR3 DNA reads TGTGCCAGCATGGGAGGTTATAATTCACCCCTCCACTTT.

The chain links TRBV27 to TRBJ2-1; possible D gene TRBD2, 5 bases. V lost 5 bases and J lost 7, with 15 bases in between. The CDR3 is 14 residues long. Germline CDR1 reads MNHEY; CDR2 reads SMNVEV (reference sequence). CDR3: CASSPRALGNEQFF. DNA of the CDR3: TGTGCCAGCAGTCCGCGGGCCCTAGGAAATGAGCAGTTCTTC.

The chain combines TRBV1 with TRBJ2-7; the DNA was not used to check the table's D call, TRBD1. TRBV1 is classified as a pseudogene. The CDR3 consists of 22 residues. CDR3 coding DNA: TGCACCAGCAACACCACCGGGACAGGGGGCAATAGCGGGAAATTCTTTTACTACGAGCAGTACTTC. Its translation is CTSNTTGTGGNSGKFFYYEQYF.

V gene TRBV11-2 combines with J gene TRBJ2-5; TRBD2 agrees at 8 bases. This CDR3 contains 16 residues. Germline-derived CDR1 and CDR2 are SGHAT and FQNNGV. The ends lost 0 bases at V and 5 bases at J; junction bases unmatched: 8. The CDR3 is CASSLEGSGSFETQYF. The CDR3 DNA reads as TGTGCCAGCAGCTTAGAGGGGAGCGGGAGTTTCGAGACCCAGTACTTC. The whole variable domain, filled in from reference TRBV11-2 and TRBJ2-5, reads EAGVAQSPRYKIIEKRQSVAFWCNPISGHATLYWYQQILGQGPKLLIQFQNNGVVDDSQLPKDRFSAERLKGVDSTLKIQPAKLEDSAVYLCASSLEGSGSFETQYFGPGTRLLVL.

J is TRBJ2-7 and V is TRBV6-5; the D gene is possibly TRBD2 (5 bases). The germline gives CDR1 MNHEY, CDR2 SVGAGI. V lost 9 bases, J lost 2 bases, and 14 bases lay in between. The CDR3 is made up of 13 amino acids. The CDR3 loop reads CASQNLATYEQYF. The CDR3 DNA reads as TGTGCCAGTCAAAACCTAGCCACCTACGAGCAGTACTTC.

This clone was seen only once. V gene TRBV16 combines with J gene TRBJ2-6; TRBD1 matches at 10 bases. V shed 4 bases and J 1 base; nucleotides not matched to a gene: 16. Germline V gene data show CDR1 as KGHSY and CDR2 as FQNENV. CDR3 length: 21 residues. The CDR3, as DNA: TGTGCCAGCAGCCCCATCAAGGCCCGACAGGGGGCGAATTCTGGGGCCAACGTCCTGACTTTC. Translated: CASSPIKARQGANSGANVLTF.

The chain is built from TRBV2 and TRBJ2-1, with 9 bases matching TRBD2. The CDR3 has 13 amino acids. CDR1 and CDR2 (germline): SNHLY, FYNNEI. V was pared by 10 bases and J by 4 bases, with 5 bases of the junction left unmatched. CDR3 in amino acids: CATRLAVYNEQFF. For the CDR3, the DNA is TGTGCCACCCGACTAGCGGTATACAATGAGCAGTTCTTC. Combining the CDR3 with reference TRBV2 and TRBJ2-1 gives the whole variable domain EPEVTQTPSHQVTQMGQEVILRCVPISNHLYFYWYRQILGQKVEFLVSFYNNEISEKSEIFDDQFSVERPDGSNFTLKIRSTKLEDSAMYFCATRLAVYNEQFFGPGTRLTVL.

The chain employs TRBV28 and TRBJ1-5; TRBD1 is a possible D gene (5 bases). This CDR3 region has 13 residues. Germline V gene lookup returns CDR1 MDHEN and CDR2 SYDVKM. Trimming pared 10 bases from V and 4 bases from J, leaving 14 bases between. CDR3 loop: CAIAREANQPQHF. The CDR3 DNA reads TGTGCCATCGCCAGGGAGGCAAATCAGCCCCAGCATTTT. Drawing the rest from reference TRBV28 and TRBJ1-5, the complete variable domain is DVKVTQSSRYLVKRTGEKVFLECVQDMDHENMFWYRQDPGLGLRLIYFSYDVKMKEKGDIPEGYSVSREKKERFSLILESASTNQTSMYLCAIAREANQPQHFGDGTRLSIL.

The V call is TRBV15, the J call TRBJ1-4; 7 bases match TRBD1. With 4 bases clipped from V and 0 bases from J, the junction kept 8 bases outside the gene matches. This CDR3 is built from 17 residues. Germline V CDR1 and CDR2: LNHNV, YYDKDF (reference sequence). CDR3 coding DNA: TGTGCCACCAGCAAAGGGGGCGCGTTAACAACTAATGAAAAACTGTTTTTT. Translated: CATSKGGALTTNEKLFF. Based on the CDR3 plus reference TRBV15 and TRBJ1-4, the full variable domain is DAMVIQNPRYQVTQFGKPVTLSCSQTLNHNVMYWYQQKSSQAPKLLFHYYDKDFNNEADTPDNFQSRRPNTSFCFLDIRSPGLGDTAMYLCATSKGGALTTNEKLFFGSGTQLSVL.

The V call is TRBV18, the J call TRBJ2-7; 11 nucleotides line up with TRBD1. The length of the CDR3 is 16 residues. The junction had 11 bases not matched to a gene; V was cut back by 5 bases and J by 5 bases. The germline V gene encodes CDR1 KGHSH and CDR2 LQKENI. CDR3 bases: TGTGCCAGCTCAGCCTTCGGCTCGGGACAGGGGGACGAGCAGTACTTC. The encoded protein is CASSAFGSGQGDEQYF.

CDR3 sequence (DNA): TGTGCCAGCAGCACCTACAGGGACTCTGGAAACACCATATATTTT. Translated: CASSTYRDSGNTIYF. This chain connects TRBV9 to TRBJ1-3, with D perhaps matching TRBD1 (6 bases). Per germline, CDR1 SGDLS and CDR2 YYNGEE. Trimming stripped 4 bases from V and 0 bases from J, with 11 bases between. The CDR3 runs 15 residues.

The chain employs TRBV4-3 and TRBJ2-5, with TRBD2 identical over 8 bases. This CDR3 comprises 14 residues. Germline assignment: CDR1 LGHNA and CDR2 YSLEER. V shed 3 bases and J 5 bases; nucleotides not matched to a gene: 5. The CDR3 region has the DNA TGCGCCAGCAGCCACGGACTAGCCGGCGAGACCCAGTACTTC. It encodes CASSHGLAGETQYF.